This TCR beta chain was observed in a study of T cell responses to AZD1222 COVID-19 vaccine. Overall study results and limits: The reported proportion of spike-specific TCRs targeting unmutated variant regions was nearly half.

Sequencing used immunoSEQ multiplex PCR; TCRdb keeps in-frame clones, though not all of them. This table holds roughly 140,000 clones, about 92% found once. With 6 bases clipped from V and 0 bases from J, the junction kept 6 bases outside the gene matches. CDR1 MNHEY and CDR2 SMNVEV come from the germline V gene (reference sequence). This CDR3 is built from 15 residues. A remark on this clone: No antigen is known for it.

This receptor was obtained from an adult who received the AZD1222 COVID-19 vaccine. The chain carries TRBV27 and TRBJ2-7; 9 nucleotides align to TRBD2. The sequenced sample was peripheral blood, obtained 28 days after the second AZD1222 dose. In nucleotides, the CDR3 is TGTGCCAGCAGGCGGACTAGCGCGAGCTCCTACGAGCAGTACTTC. It yields the protein CASRRTSASSYEQYF.